Each of the 15 T cell receptor beta chains below was sequenced from the same sample in a study of blood T cell repertoires in COVID-19. Assay: immunoSEQ multiplex PCR; the TCRdb copy retains only in-frame clones and omits some. This sample carries 130,000 or so clones, roughly 80% of them seen once, and the ten largest clones take 20% to 30%. The specimen sequenced was peripheral blood. The receptors shown here come from a human donor in a cohort sampled during active COVID-19.

The chain employs TRBV7-3 and TRBJ2-3; TRBD2 matches 7 bases. The CDR3 runs 15 residues. V lost 3 bases, J lost 3 bases, and 6 bases stayed unmatched. CDR1 and CDR2 (germline): SGHTA, FQGTGA. The CDR3 DNA reads TGTGCCAGCAGCTTTTTCGGGGGAGGGACAGATACGCAGTATTTT. It encodes CASSFFGGGTDTQYF.

This rearrangement joins TRBV7-9 to TRBJ1-5; D unclear. Germline CDR1 is SEHNR and CDR2 is FQNEAQ (reference sequence). The CDR3 consists of 15 residues. The V gene lost 0 bases and the J gene lost 2 bases, with 8 bases spanning the gap. As DNA, the CDR3 is TGTGCCAGCAGCTTAGCCGGTCTTGGCAATCAGCCCCAGCATTTT. It yields the protein CASSLAGLGNQPQHF.

The V and J genes are TRBV6-5 and TRBJ1-1, with TRBD1 as a possible D gene (5 bases). Germline assignment: CDR1 MNHEY and CDR2 SVGAGI. The CDR3 runs 14 residues. Trimming removed 6 bases from V and 3 bases from J, with 14 bases in between. Here the CDR3 reads CASRSPGLDTEAFF. CDR3 nucleotide sequence: TGTGCCAGCAGATCTCCGGGACTAGACACTGAAGCTTTCTTT.

The CDR3 sequence is CASSLALTGSPLHF. DNA of the CDR3: TGCGCCAGCAGCTTGGCCCTGACAGGTTCACCCCTCCACTTT. This sequence joins TRBV5-1 and TRBJ1-6, with D perhaps TRBD1 (6 bases). Germline V CDR1 and CDR2: SGHRS, YFSETQ. There are 14 residues in the CDR3. V was cut by 0 bases and J by 9 bases, with 10 bases left in between.

J is TRBJ2-3 and V is TRBV15; D call uncertain. V lost 3 bases and J 0 bases, leaving 7 bases between the germline ends. This CDR3 region has 14 residues. Germline lookup yields CDR1 LNHNV and CDR2 YYDKDF (reference sequence). CDR3 sequence: CATSRVTSTDTQYF. DNA of the CDR3: TGTGCCACCAGCAGGGTGACTAGCACAGATACGCAGTATTTT.

The V and J genes are TRBV5-1 and TRBJ2-3; the D is unclear. CDR3 size: 12 residues. Trimming removed 4 bases at V and 2 bases at J, with 5 bases between. Germline CDR1 and CDR2: SGHRS and YFSETQ. The CDR3 is CASSEYTDTQYF. The CDR3 nucleotides read TGCGCCAGCAGCGAGTACACAGATACGCAGTATTTT.

This sequence joins TRBV5-1 and TRBJ2-1; 7 bases line up with TRBD2. V was clipped by 4 bases and J by 9 bases; unmatched bases: 4. The CDR3 has 12 residues. The germline V gene encodes CDR1 SGHRS and CDR2 YFSETQ. CDR3 residues: CASSLSGTEQFF. The CDR3 bases are TGCGCCAGCAGCCTAAGCGGGACTGAGCAGTTCTTC.

This chain's CDR3 is CASSVVGLTPQDTQYF. In DNA, the CDR3 is TGTGCCAGCAGCGTAGTGGGCCTTACACCACAAGATACGCAGTATTTT. V usage is TRBV9 and J usage is TRBJ2-3; D not certain. This CDR3 has 16 amino acids. Trimming removed 0 bases at V and 5 bases at J, with 16 bases between. Germline V CDR1 and CDR2: SGDLS, YYNGEE.

The chain combines TRBV4-3 with TRBJ2-1; 16 positions agree with TRBD2. The junction had 6 bases not matched to a gene; V was cut back by 1 base and J by 0 bases. CDR3 size: 20 residues. Germline V lookup: CDR1 LGHNA, CDR2 YSLEER. Written as DNA, the CDR3 is TGCGCCAGCAGCCAAGTGGGGACTAGCGGGGGGGGTAGCTCCTACAATGAGCAGTTCTTC. Amino acids: CASSQVGTSGGGSSYNEQFF.

The chain combines TRBV2 with TRBJ2-3; 9 bases fit TRBD2. The CDR3 is made up of 13 amino acids. The V gene's germline CDR1 is SNHLY and CDR2 FYNNEI. Trimming cost V 6 bases and J 6 bases; bases outside gene matches: 4. The CDR3 here is CASRPTSGDTQYF. Written as DNA, the CDR3 is TGTGCCAGCAGGCCCACTAGCGGGGATACGCAGTATTTT.

The chain joins TRBV4-2 to TRBJ1-5; 7 nucleotides match TRBD1. With 1 base clipped from V and 5 bases from J, the junction kept 2 bases outside the gene matches. The CDR3 is 14 amino acids. CDR1 is LGHNA, CDR2 YNFKEQ, per germline. CDR3 amino acids: CASSQAGTDQPQHF. For the CDR3, the DNA is TGTGCCAGCAGCCAAGCTGGGACAGATCAGCCCCAGCATTTT.

The J gene is TRBJ2-2, the V gene TRBV12-3 or TRBV12-4, with D uncertain. The CDR3 runs to 12 residues. Deletions cut 6 bases from V and 8 bases from J, with 10 bases between. CDR3 in amino acids: CASSLYRGELFF. CDR3 sequence (DNA): TGTGCCAGCAGCCTTTACAGAGGGGAGCTGTTTTTT.

The chain is built from TRBV7-9 and TRBJ2-3, with a weak D call TRBD1 (6 bases). CDR3 length: 17 residues. V was trimmed by 6 bases and J by 2 bases, leaving 21 bases between them. The germline CDR1 and CDR2 sequences are SEHNR and FQNEAQ (reference sequence). The CDR3 region has the DNA TGTGCCAGCAGACCTACCAGGGGACCGAAGTCCACAGATACGCAGTATTTT. Residues: CASRPTRGPKSTDTQYF.

The chain couples TRBV24-1 to TRBJ2-5; 7 bases are a match to TRBD1. The germline V gene encodes CDR1 KGHDR and CDR2 SFDVKD. V trimming: 3 bases; J trimming: 7 bases; junction bases outside the gene matches: 10. The CDR3 consists of 15 residues. The CDR3 DNA sequence: TGTGCCACCAGTGATGAACAGGGGTGGGATGGGACCCAGTACTTC. Protein: CATSDEQGWDGTQYF.

For the CDR3, the DNA is TGTGCCAGCAGCTCTCGGACTAGCGGGAGCCGACGCCAAGAGACCCAGTACTTC. Its translation is CASSSRTSGSRRQETQYF. The V gene is TRBV9, the J gene TRBJ2-5, with 13 positions matching TRBD2. The junction had 10 bases not matched to a gene; V was cut back by 4 bases and J by 1 base. Per germline, CDR1 SGDLS and CDR2 YYNGEE. This CDR3 is 18 amino acids long. The complete variable domain, with remaining parts taken from reference TRBV9 and TRBJ2-5, reads DSGVTQTPKHLITATGQRVTLRCSPRSGDLSVYWYQQSLDQGLQFLIQYYNGEERAKGNILERFSAQQFPDLHSELNLSSLELGDSALYFCASSSRTSGSRRQETQYFGPGTRLLVL.